The 32 T cell receptor beta chains presented below share a single source sample, sequenced in a study of blood T cells in healthy people across ages. A second roughly 7 to 11 cycle PCR used barcoded and J-beta primers. TCRdb analysed the 5' RACE reads with MiXCR anew, one entry per CDR3 protein. The sample includes some 790,000 distinct CDR3 sequences, less than 35% of them seen just once. Sample: blood. The source is a woman older than 75 in good health.

This clonotype was counted at least ten times. The chain links TRBV3-1 to TRBJ1-6, with D unclear. CDR3 length equals 18 residues. The germline CDR1 and CDR2 sequences are LGHDT and YNNKEL (reference sequence). V lost 0 bases to trimming and J lost 7 bases, with 19 bases between them. Here the CDR3 reads CASSQDRYRQHSNSPLHF. The CDR3 DNA follows: TGTGCCAGCAGCCAAGATAGATACCGTCAACACTCCAATTCACCCCTCCACTTT.

The V and J genes are TRBV20-1 and TRBJ2-3; TRBD2 matches at 9 bases. The CDR3 covers 14 residues. Germline trimming cut 7 bases from V and 3 bases from J; bases unmatched to any gene: 8. Germline assignment: CDR1 DFQATT and CDR2 SNEGSKA (reference sequence). The CDR3 loop is CSGGLAILTDTQYF. In DNA, the CDR3 is TGCAGTGGTGGACTAGCGATCTTAACAGATACGCAGTATTTT.

This clonotype was seen many times. The V call is TRBV7-9, the J call TRBJ2-5, with D possibly being TRBD1 (5 bases). Germline assignment: CDR1 SEHNR and CDR2 FQNEAQ (reference sequence). V was cut by 0 bases and J by 4 bases, with 9 bases left in between. The CDR3 has 14 amino acids. CDR3 DNA: TGTGCCAGCAGCTTAGCAGCAGGGTTAGAGACCCAGTACTTC. It translates to CASSLAAGLETQYF.

This clonotype occurred a few times. This may arise from a read error, as a much more abundant clone is one base away. The rearrangement joins TRBV9 to TRBJ2-5; D may be TRBD2 (5 bases). V was trimmed by 3 bases and J by 4 bases, leaving 13 bases between them. The CDR3 sequence is 14 residues long. In germline, CDR1 is SGDLS, CDR2 YYNGEE. CDR3 loop: CASSGGPPPETQYF. The CDR3 DNA reads as TGTGCCAGCAGCGGAGGGCCGCCCCCAGAGACCCAGTACTTC. The entire variable domain, with the rest obtained from reference TRBV9 and TRBJ2-5, is as follows: DSGVTQTPKHLITATGQRVTLRCSPRSGDLSVYWYQQSLDQGLQFLIQYYNGEERAKGNILERFSAQQFPDLHSELNLSSLELGDSALYFCASSGGPPPETQYFGPGTRLLVL.

CDR3 coding DNA: TGCGCCAGCAGTGAGGGTATTACCTCCTACAATGAGCAGTTCTTC. Translated: CASSEGITSYNEQFF. The J gene is TRBJ2-1, the V gene TRBV10-1; the D is unclear. In germline, CDR1 is WNHNN, CDR2 SYGVQD (reference sequence). The CDR3 spans 15 residues. V lost 2 bases, J lost 0 bases, and 8 bases lay in between.

At least ten counts were recorded for this clonotype. The chain links TRBV20-1 to TRBJ2-5; TRBD2 might be the D (6 bases). The CDR3 has 13 amino acids. Germline V gives CDR1 DFQATT, CDR2 SNEGSKA (reference sequence). Trimming took off 4 bases at V and 10 bases at J, with 19 bases between the two ends. The CDR3 coding sequence is TGCAGTGCTAATTTTCGGGGTGGGGAGGACCAGTACTTC. Its protein product is CSANFRGGEDQYF.

This clonotype was detected a few times. The chain couples TRBV5-1 to TRBJ1-6; D remains unclear. V was trimmed by 0 bases and J by 4 bases, leaving 11 bases between them. Per germline, CDR1 SGHRS and CDR2 YFSETQ. The CDR3 has 16 residues. The DNA for the CDR3 is TGCGCCAGCAGCTTGGACAGCTCCCCATATAATTCACCCCTCCACTTT. It specifies CASSLDSSPYNSPLHF.

This clonotype was observed many times. The rearrangement uses TRBV27 and TRBJ2-1; TRBD2 aligns across 9 bases. Germline CDR1 is MNHEY and CDR2 is SMNVEV (reference sequence). This CDR3 contains 16 residues. Trimming removed 1 base from V and 7 bases from J; junction bases left unmatched: 8. CDR3 in amino acids: CASSLWRGGNINEQFF. As DNA, the CDR3 is TGTGCCAGCAGTTTATGGCGGGGGGGCAATATTAATGAGCAGTTCTTC.

This clonotype came up many times. This chain joins TRBV5-5 and TRBJ2-6; 7 bases line up with TRBD2. With V trimmed by 3 bases and J by 4 bases, 10 bases remained unmatched. The CDR3 runs 17 residues. The germline V gene has CDR1 SGHKS and CDR2 YYEKEE (reference sequence). For the CDR3, the DNA is TGTGCCAGCAGCTCGGGATCTACTAGCGCCGGGGCCAACGTCCTGACTTTC. Translating it yields CASSSGSTSAGANVLTF. Drawing the rest from reference TRBV5-5 and TRBJ2-6, the complete variable domain is DAGVTQSPTHLIKTRGQQVTLRCSPISGHKSVSWYQQVLGQGPQFIFQYYEKEERGRGNFPDRFSARQFPNYSSELNVNALLLGDSALYLCASSSGSTSAGANVLTFGAGSRLTVL.

On this clonotype itself: Its ends do not fully match the called genes, so a read error is possible. The chain couples TRBV4-3 to TRBJ2-3; 7 positions agree with TRBD1. The CDR3 has 16 residues. The germline CDR1 and CDR2 sequences are LGHNA and YSLEER. The CDR3 DNA is TGCGCCGGCAGCCAAGAGTCTAGACAGGGAACAGATACGCAGTATTTT. Its translation: CAGSQESRQGTDTQYF.

This clonotype appeared many times. The chain carries TRBV7-2 and TRBJ2-7; a possible D gene is TRBD1 (6 bases). The germline V gene encodes CDR1 SGHTA and CDR2 FQGNSA. The CDR3 is 18 amino acids. V was trimmed by 5 bases and J by 0 bases, leaving 23 bases between them. The CDR3 sequence: CASSTITLRGHDSYEQYF. The CDR3 nucleotides read TGTGCCAGCAGCACAATTACTCTCAGGGGCCACGACTCCTACGAGCAGTACTTC.

This clonotype has ten or more counts. The rearrangement links TRBV6-1 to TRBJ2-1, with TRBD2 identical over 8 bases. The germline gives CDR1 MNHNS, CDR2 SASEGT. The CDR3 contains 18 residues. The V and J ends lost 6 bases and 0 bases, in that order; junction bases with no gene match: 13. The CDR3 loop reads CASSPRGGGPSSYNEQFF. The CDR3 nucleotides read TGTGCCAGCAGCCCGAGGGGCGGGGGGCCCAGCTCCTACAATGAGCAGTTCTTC.

This chain joins TRBV12-3 or TRBV12-4 and TRBJ2-5; D is unresolved. This CDR3 spans 12 amino acids. Deletions cut 3 bases from V and 8 bases from J, with 10 bases between. CDR3 amino acids: CASSLGLITQYF. The CDR3 DNA is TGTGCCAGCAGTTTGGGCCTAATAACCCAGTACTTC.

This clonotype came up many times. J is TRBJ2-1 and V is TRBV6-1; 14 bases map to TRBD2. CDR1 is MNHNS, CDR2 SASEGT, per germline. V lost 6 bases, J lost 5 bases, and 9 bases stayed unmatched. The CDR3 is 17 amino acids. CDR3 sequence: CASSARLAGGLHNEQFF. DNA for the CDR3: TGTGCCAGCAGCGCTAGACTAGCGGGGGGGTTACACAATGAGCAGTTCTTC.

This clonotype was picked up many times. The chain recombines TRBV12-3 or TRBV12-4 with TRBJ2-1, with 11 positions matching TRBD2. Trimming cost V 5 bases and J 4 bases; bases outside gene matches: 4. The CDR3 is 15 amino acids. The CDR3 coding sequence is TGTGCCAGCAGTCGAAGACTAGCGGGGTACAATGAGCAGTTCTTC. Its translation is CASSRRLAGYNEQFF.

This clonotype showed up many times. The chain links TRBV20-1 to TRBJ2-3, with 9 bases aligning to TRBD1. The CDR3 runs 18 residues. V lost 3 bases to trimming and J lost 2 bases; unmatched junction nucleotides: 15. Germline CDR1 reads DFQATT; CDR2 reads SNEGSKA (reference sequence). The CDR3 spells CSARPFGGDRVPTDTQYF. CDR3 in DNA: TGCAGTGCTAGGCCCTTCGGAGGGGACAGGGTTCCCACAGATACGCAGTATTTT.

In its sample, this clonotype was seen many times. The DNA of the CDR3 is TGTGCCAGCAGCTACCGGTGGGGCAGTCGCTCTGGGGCCAACGTCCTGACTTTC. This sequence encodes CASSYRWGSRSGANVLTF. The chain has TRBV7-9 and TRBJ2-6; a weak D match, TRBD1 (5 bases). V gave up 4 bases and J gave up 0 bases, with 16 bases separating them. Germline CDR1 and CDR2: SEHNR and FQNEAQ (reference sequence). This CDR3 is 18 amino acids long.

This clonotype was observed many times. This sequence joins TRBV10-3 and TRBJ2-1, with D perhaps TRBD2 (7 bases). The germline V gene encodes CDR1 ENHRY and CDR2 SYGVKD. This CDR3 region has 13 residues. Trimming stripped 3 bases from V and 7 bases from J, with 10 bases between. CDR3 amino acids: CAISEGGGNEQFF. DNA for the CDR3: TGTGCCATCAGTGAAGGGGGGGGAAATGAGCAGTTCTTC.

This sequence joins TRBV20-1 and TRBJ1-5, with a tentative D call TRBD1 (6 bases). The V and J ends lost 5 bases and 5 bases respectively, with 13 bases between them. The CDR3 contains 13 residues. Germline V gives CDR1 DFQATT, CDR2 SNEGSKA (reference sequence). CDR3 residues: CSAFKGGDQPQHF. Here the CDR3 DNA reads TGCAGTGCTTTCAAAGGGGGGGATCAGCCCCAGCATTTT.

At least ten counts were recorded for this clonotype. The CDR3: CASSELGGAGEQYF. In DNA form, the CDR3 reads TGTGCCAGCAGTGAATTGGGGGGGGCAGGCGAGCAGTACTTC. V is TRBV25-1 and J is TRBJ2-7; tentatively, D is TRBD2 (7 bases). The germline V and J ends were trimmed by 1 base and 6 bases, with 13 bases remaining between them. The CDR3 contains 14 residues. Germline V gives CDR1 MGHDK, CDR2 SYGVNS.

With regard to this clonotype: A much more abundant neighbour one base away suggests this may be a read error. The rearrangement links TRBV12-3 or TRBV12-4 to TRBJ1-6; 8 nucleotides line up with TRBD1. The CDR3 runs to 15 residues. Germline trimming cut 4 bases from V and 6 bases from J; bases unmatched to any gene: 5. The CDR3 nucleotides are TGTGCCAGCAGTTGCGGGGGACAGGTTAATTCACCCCTCCACTTT. It encodes CASSCGGQVNSPLHF.

The CDR3 sequence: CACGREGNTEAFF. The CDR3 DNA reads as TGTGCCTGCGGTCGGGAGGGGAACACTGAAGCTTTCTTT. This chain connects TRBV6-6 to TRBJ1-1; D not certain. This CDR3 has 13 residues. Germline CDR1 reads MNHNY; CDR2 reads SVGAGI (reference sequence). V was shortened by 11 bases and J by 1 base, with 14 bases between the two germline ends.

This sequence joins TRBV6-2 or TRBV6-3 and TRBJ1-5, with D hard to call. Deletions cut 6 bases from V and 6 bases from J, with 9 bases between. The germline V gene has CDR1 MNHEY and CDR2 SVGEGT. The CDR3 runs 12 residues. The CDR3 bases are TGTGCCAGCAGGGGGTCCGGTCAGCCCCAGCATTTT. This gives the protein CASRGSGQPQHF.

The sample holds a few counts of this clonotype. A read error may be the cause here, since a much bigger clone is one base away. J is TRBJ1-5 and V is TRBV5-8; D is perhaps TRBD1 (5 bases). The V gene's germline CDR1 is SGHTS and CDR2 YDEGEE. This CDR3 has 14 amino acids. Trimming cost V 4 bases and J 0 bases, with 8 bases left between them. DNA for the CDR3: TGTGCCAGCAGCCGGGGGTATAGCAATCAGCCCCAGCATTTT. This gives the protein CASSRGYSNQPQHF.

This clonotype has ten or more counts. This chain links TRBV7-9 with TRBJ1-2, with D unclear. V lost 5 bases and J 2 bases, leaving 15 bases between the germline ends. Germline V lookup: CDR1 SEHNR, CDR2 FQNEAQ (reference sequence). This CDR3 has 15 amino acids. The CDR3 nucleotides read TGTGCCAGCAGCCCCTCTTTCACACGGAACTATGGCTACACCTTC. Its protein product is CASSPSFTRNYGYTF.

This chain links TRBV2 with TRBJ1-4, with TRBD1 identical over 9 bases. V shed 8 bases and J 7 bases; nucleotides not matched to a gene: 17. Germline V gives CDR1 SNHLY, CDR2 FYNNEI. The CDR3 is made up of 17 amino acids. The CDR3 reads CASEKTGGTYGREKLFF. CDR3 bases: TGTGCCAGCGAAAAGACAGGGGGAACCTACGGACGTGAAAAACTGTTTTTT.

This clonotype was observed many times. The J gene is TRBJ1-2, the V gene TRBV7-2; tentatively, D is TRBD1 (5 bases). CDR1 is SGHTA and CDR2 is FQGNSA in the germline V gene. Trimming removed 6 bases from V and 0 bases from J, with 17 bases in between. This CDR3 contains 16 residues. The CDR3 DNA sequence: TGTGCCAGCAGGTTAACAGGTCGCAATGCTAACTATGGCTACACCTTC. It specifies CASRLTGRNANYGYTF.

With regard to this clonotype: A much bigger clone sits one base away, suggesting this may be a read error. The V and J genes are TRBV4-3 and TRBJ2-5, with TRBD1 matching 9 bases. The trim removed 4 bases at V and 11 bases at J, leaving 14 bases unmatched. In germline, CDR1 is LGHNA, CDR2 YSLEER. CDR3 length equals 15 residues. The CDR3 reads CASSPGQGRNNEQYF. Here the CDR3 DNA reads TGCGCCAGCAGCCCCGGACAGGGGCGCAACAATGAGCAGTACTTC.

This clonotype came up a few times. The chain is built from TRBV14 and TRBJ2-1, with D possibly being TRBD1 (6 bases). The CDR3 spans 15 residues. Per the germline V gene, CDR1 is SGHDN and CDR2 is FVKESK. V lost 1 base and J 10 bases, leaving 17 bases between the germline ends. The CDR3 coding sequence is TGTGCCAGCAGCCAAGTTGATCAGGGGATGGACGAGCAGTTCTTC. Translated, it gives CASSQVDQGMDEQFF.

This clonotype showed up many times. V usage is TRBV7-9 and J usage is TRBJ1-2; D not resolved. The germline CDR1 and CDR2 sequences are SEHNR and FQNEAQ (reference sequence). V lost 1 base and J 7 bases, leaving 13 bases between the germline ends. The CDR3 is 14 residues long. CDR3 in amino acids: CASSLVQDRFGYTF. The DNA for the CDR3 is TGTGCCAGCAGCTTAGTGCAGGACCGCTTTGGCTACACCTTC. Drawing the rest from reference TRBV7-9 and TRBJ1-2, the complete variable domain is DTGVSQNPRHKITKRGQNVTFRCDPISEHNRLYWYRQTLGQGPEFLTYFQNEAQLEKSRLLSDRFSAERPKGSFSTLEIQRTEQGDSAMYLCASSLVQDRFGYTFGSGTRLTVV.

This clonotype was counted ten times or more. The chain links TRBV4-3 to TRBJ1-2; D is uncertain. V lost 4 bases to trimming and J lost 8 bases, with 14 bases between them. The germline gives CDR1 LGHNA, CDR2 YSLEER. The CDR3 covers 13 residues. The CDR3 bases are TGCGCCAGCAGCCCCCCAGGATCCAGGGGCTACACCTTC. Protein product: CASSPPGSRGYTF.

This clonotype has at least ten counts. The J gene is TRBJ2-1, the V gene TRBV7-2, with 8 bases aligning to TRBD1. The CDR3 has 16 residues. Trimming cost V 3 bases and J 0 bases; bases outside gene matches: 4. Germline CDR1 SGHTA, CDR2 FQGNSA. The DNA for the CDR3 is TGTGCCAGCAGCTTTCAGGGGGCGAGCTCCTACAATGAGCAGTTCTTC. Residues: CASSFQGASSYNEQFF.